This T cell receptor beta chain was sequenced for a study of response to subunit inactivated influenza vaccine. The CDR3 loop spans 19 amino acids. The J segment lost 3 bases and the V segment lost 3 bases, leaving 14 bases of the junction unmatched. Germline values: CDR1 MGHRA, CDR2 YSYEKL. TCRdb reprocessed the RT-PCR reads with MiXCR, giving one entry per CDR3 protein. Here the sample spans more than 450,000 distinct CDR3 sequences, 12% being singletons. This clonotype was observed a handful of times. Its antigen is still unknown. Study findings and constraints: Every seasonal influenza vaccination brings in few new T cells, the authors suggested.

This chain connects TRBV4-1 to TRBJ2-7, with 13 positions matching TRBD2. Sample: PBMCs from blood, taken on the day of vaccination. This sequence originates from a man between 45 and 60 years old who received an inactivated influenza vaccine. The CDR3 DNA reads TGCGCCAGCAGCCAGGCCGCCGGGACTAGCGGGAATCGGAACTACGAGCAGTACTTC. This sequence encodes CASSQAAGTSGNRNYEQYF.